The sequence of this T cell receptor beta chain was determined in a study of PD-1 blockade in classical Hodgkin lymphoma. Whole-study results and caveats: Baseline diversity resembling that of newly diagnosed patients was seen in complete responders. Exclusion removed patients who began nivolumab under 1 year after ASCT. Newly diagnosed patients were reported to start with lower TCR diversity than healthy donors.

Each patient relapsed following autologous stem cell transplantation, and prior brentuximab vedotin exposure differed. As concerns this clone: Its antigen is currently unknown.

The data were produced by immunoSEQ multiplex PCR, yet TCRdb's version contains in-frame clones alone and is incomplete. The data contain 95,000 to 100,000 clones, approximately 90% of them seen just once; the ten biggest clones take up about 6.1%. This CDR3 spans 15 amino acids. Germline loops: CDR1 MDHEN, CDR2 SYDVKM. Deletions cut 2 bases from V and 8 bases from J, with 15 bases between. Sequencing used peripheral blood mononuclear cells (PBMCs), obtained before the second cycle of nivolumab. The chain combines TRBV28 with TRBJ1-4, with D unclear. This TCR derives from a human donor with classical Hodgkin lymphoma. Written as DNA, the CDR3 is TGTGCCAGCAGTTTAGGAGGGTCCCAAGGGGAAAAACTGTTTTTT. This codes for CASSLGGSQGEKLFF. Combining the CDR3 with reference TRBV28 and TRBJ1-4 gives the whole variable domain DVKVTQSSRYLVKRTGEKVFLECVQDMDHENMFWYRQDPGLGLRLIYFSYDVKMKEKGDIPEGYSVSREKKERFSLILESASTNQTSMYLCASSLGGSQGEKLFFGSGTQLSVL.